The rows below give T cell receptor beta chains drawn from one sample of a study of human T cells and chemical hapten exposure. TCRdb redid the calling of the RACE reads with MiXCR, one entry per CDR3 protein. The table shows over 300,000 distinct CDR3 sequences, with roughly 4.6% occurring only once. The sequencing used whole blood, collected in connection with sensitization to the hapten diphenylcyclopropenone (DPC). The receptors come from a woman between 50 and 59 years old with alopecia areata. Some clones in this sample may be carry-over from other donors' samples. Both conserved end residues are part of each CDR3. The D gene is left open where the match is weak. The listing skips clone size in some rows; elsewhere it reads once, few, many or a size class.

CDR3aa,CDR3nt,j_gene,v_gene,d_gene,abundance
CASSEPRTGGFFTEAFF,TGCGCCAGCAGTGAGCCCAGGACCGGTGGGTTTTTCACTGAAGCTTTCTTT,TRBJ1-1,TRBV10-2,NA,many
CASSFIPGQGIYEQYF,TGCGCCAGCAGCTTTATCCCGGGACAGGGAATATACGAGCAGTACTTC,TRBJ2-7,TRBV5-1,TRBD1,many
CATAGGQGVYEQYF,TGTGCCACCGCCGGCGGGCAGGGCGTCTACGAGCAGTACTTC,TRBJ2-7,TRBV10-3,NA,few
CSARDTLAGGRADTQYF,TGCAGTGCTAGAGATACCCTAGCGGGGGGGCGGGCAGATACGCAGTATTTT,TRBJ2-3,TRBV20-1,TRBD2,many
CASSSVGGRNTEAFF,TGTGCCAGCAGTTCCGTAGGGGGAAGGAACACTGAAGCTTTCTTT,TRBJ1-1,TRBV6-5,NA,many
CASSPGTGLHF,TGTGCCAGCAGCCCTGGTACCGGGCTCCATTTT,TRBJ1-5,TRBV6-5,NA,NA
CASSLRGADEQYF,TGTGCCAGCAGCCTCAGGGGTGCCGACGAGCAGTACTTC,TRBJ2-7,TRBV7-2,NA,few
CASIGSGGYERGYTF,TGTGCCAGCATTGGAAGCGGGGGCTATGAGAGGGGCTACACCTTC,TRBJ1-2,TRBV6-5,NA,NA
CSVFSGANVLTF,TGCAGCGTCTTCTCTGGGGCCAACGTCCTGACTTTC,TRBJ2-6,TRBV29-1,NA,many
CASIGPELFF,TGTGCCAGCATCGGTCCCGAGCTGTTTTTT,TRBJ2-2,TRBV27,NA,few
CASRSPGPYPQYF,TGTGCCAGCAGGTCCCCGGGGCCTTACCCGCAGTATTTT,TRBJ2-3,TRBV2,NA,many
CATSEDNEQFF,TGTGCCACCAGTGAAGATAATGAGCAGTTCTTC,TRBJ2-1,TRBV24-1,NA,many
CSGVLTDTQYF,TGCAGCGGGGTCCTCACAGATACGCAGTATTTT,TRBJ2-3,TRBV29-1,NA,few
CATIRVSGSGEQFF,TGTGCCACGATTCGGGTTAGCGGGAGCGGTGAGCAGTTCTTC,TRBJ2-1,TRBV6-5,TRBD2,few
CASSRPGLANEQFF,TGTGCCAGCAGCCGACCGGGACTAGCGAATGAGCAGTTCTTC,TRBJ2-1,TRBV4-2,TRBD2,few
CASSLGQPERGQYF,TGTGCCAGCAGCTTAGGGCAGCCAGAGAGGGGGCAGTACTTC,TRBJ2-7,TRBV13,NA,many
CASSKDRGHTGELFF,TGTGCCAGTAGTAAGGACAGGGGGCACACCGGGGAGCTGTTTTTT,TRBJ2-2,TRBV19,TRBD1,NA
CSVGRPLSEEQYF,TGCAGCGTTGGTCGCCCGCTAAGTGAGGAGCAGTACTTC,TRBJ2-7,TRBV29-1,NA,few
CSARSFGRNTGELFF,TGCAGTGCTAGATCCTTCGGGCGAAACACCGGGGAGCTGTTTTTT,TRBJ2-2,TRBV20-1,NA,NA
CASSQEGPAVNTEAFF,TGCGCCAGCAGCCAAGAGGGGCCAGCAGTGAACACTGAAGCTTTCTTT,TRBJ1-1,TRBV4-1,NA,NA
CASSSRLEGEQYF,TGTGCCAGCAGCTCGAGACTAGAAGGCGAGCAGTACTTC,TRBJ2-7,TRBV12-3/TRBV12-4,NA,NA
CASTLGLGTDTQYF,TGTGCCAGCACCTTAGGTCTTGGGACAGATACGCAGTATTTT,TRBJ2-3,TRBV12-3/TRBV12-4,NA,NA
CASSPPVAIWNTEAFF,TGTGCCAGCAGCCCCCCGGTGGCAATTTGGAACACTGAAGCTTTCTTT,TRBJ1-1,TRBV28,NA,NA
CATSDFAGGELTGELFF,TGTGCCACCAGTGATTTCGCCGGGGGAGAACTCACCGGGGAGCTGTTTTTT,TRBJ2-2,TRBV24-1,NA,many
CASSTRTVNSPLHF,TGTGCCAGCAGCACCCGAACCGTTAATTCACCCCTCCACTTT,TRBJ1-6,TRBV7-8,NA,many
CATSDNFPWDSNSYEQYF,TGTGCCACCAGCGATAACTTCCCCTGGGACAGCAATTCCTACGAGCAGTACTTC,TRBJ2-7,TRBV15,TRBD1,many
CASSNEWTDPWNEQFF,TGTGCCAGCAGTAACGAATGGACAGACCCGTGGAATGAGCAGTTCTTC,TRBJ2-1,TRBV6-5,NA,many
CASSRGQGANQPQHF,TGTGCCAGCAGCCGGGGACAGGGGGCGAATCAGCCCCAGCATTTT,TRBJ1-5,TRBV12-3/TRBV12-4,TRBD1,many
CASSRQQDQETQYF,TGCGCCAGCAGCCGCCAGCAAGACCAAGAGACCCAGTACTTC,TRBJ2-5,TRBV5-1,NA,many
CASSSLRDRGAGNTIYF,TGTGCCAGCAGCTCCCTCCGGGACAGGGGTGCCGGAAACACCATATATTTT,TRBJ1-3,TRBV5-6,TRBD1,NA
CASSLRTSRQFF,TGTGCCAGCAGCTTGAGGACTAGCAGGCAGTTCTTC,TRBJ2-1,TRBV5-4,TRBD2,many
CSARGSEAFF,TGCAGTGCTAGAGGATCTGAAGCTTTCTTT,TRBJ1-1,TRBV20-1,NA,NA
CASSRRTSGSGANVLTF,TGTGCCAGCAGTCGCCGGACTAGCGGCTCTGGGGCCAACGTCCTGACTTTC,TRBJ2-6,TRBV6-2/TRBV6-3,TRBD2,NA
CASSQGQAGGLFF,TGTGCCAGCAGCCAAGGACAGGCCGGGGGGCTGTTTTTT,TRBJ2-2,TRBV3-1,NA,once
CASTLPDRATDTQYF,TGTGCCAGCACCCTCCCGGACAGGGCCACAGATACGCAGTATTTT,TRBJ2-3,TRBV28,TRBD1,many
CASSQDGGPYEQYF,TGTGCCAGCAGCCAAGATGGGGGACCCTACGAGCAGTACTTC,TRBJ2-7,TRBV7-2,NA,many
CSARDKQRGYNEQFF,TGCAGTGCTAGAGATAAACAGCGGGGCTACAATGAGCAGTTCTTC,TRBJ2-1,TRBV20-1,TRBD2,few
CASSPGTPMNTEAFF,TGTGCCAGCAGTCCCGGGACCCCGATGAACACTGAAGCTTTCTTT,TRBJ1-1,TRBV11-2,NA,many
CSATHRESNEKLFF,TGCAGTGCTACCCACAGGGAGTCTAATGAAAAACTGTTTTTT,TRBJ1-4,TRBV20-1,NA,many
CASSLVRGREDEQFF,TGCGCCAGCAGCTTGGTGCGCGGGAGGGAAGATGAGCAGTTCTTC,TRBJ2-1,TRBV5-1,TRBD2,NA
CASSLGGPSGETQYF,TGCGCCAGCAGCTTGGGTGGGCCCTCAGGAGAGACCCAGTACTTC,TRBJ2-5,TRBV5-1,NA,NA